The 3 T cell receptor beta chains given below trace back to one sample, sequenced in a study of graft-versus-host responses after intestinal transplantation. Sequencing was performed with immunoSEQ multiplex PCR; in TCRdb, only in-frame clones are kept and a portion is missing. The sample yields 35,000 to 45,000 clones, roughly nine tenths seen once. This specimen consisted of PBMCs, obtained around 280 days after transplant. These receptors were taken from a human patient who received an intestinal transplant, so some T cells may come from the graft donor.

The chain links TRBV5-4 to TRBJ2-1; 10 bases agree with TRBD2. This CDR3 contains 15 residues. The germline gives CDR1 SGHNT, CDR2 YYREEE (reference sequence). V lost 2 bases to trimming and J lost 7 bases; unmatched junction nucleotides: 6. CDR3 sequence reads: CASSLVLAGRNEQFF. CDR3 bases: TGTGCCAGCAGCTTAGTACTAGCGGGGAGGAATGAGCAGTTCTTC.

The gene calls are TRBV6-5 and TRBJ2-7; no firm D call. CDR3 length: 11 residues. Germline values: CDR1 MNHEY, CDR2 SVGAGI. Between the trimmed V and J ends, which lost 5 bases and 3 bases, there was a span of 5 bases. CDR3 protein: CASSGNYEQYF. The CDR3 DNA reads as TGTGCCAGCAGTGGCAACTACGAGCAGTACTTC.

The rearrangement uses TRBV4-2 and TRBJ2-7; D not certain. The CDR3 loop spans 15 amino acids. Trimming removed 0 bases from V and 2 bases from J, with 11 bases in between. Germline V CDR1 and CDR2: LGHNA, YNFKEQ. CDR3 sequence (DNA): TGTGCCAGCAGCCAAGAGTCAGTCTATCCCTACGAGCAGTACTTC. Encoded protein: CASSQESVYPYEQYF.